A single sample gave rise to the 2 T cell receptor beta chains below, sequenced in a study of blood T cell repertoires in COVID-19. The repertoire was sequenced with immunoSEQ multiplex PCR; TCRdb's copy has only in-frame clones and lacks some. This table holds about 130,000 clones, more than 80% found once. The specimen sequenced was peripheral blood. The origin of the receptors is a human donor in a cohort sampled during active COVID-19.

The rearrangement joins TRBV19 to TRBJ1-6; tentative D call: TRBD1 (5 bases). This CDR3 is 15 amino acids long. Trimming stripped 5 bases from V and 10 bases from J, with 18 bases between. CDR1 and CDR2 from the germline V gene are LNHDA and SQIVND (reference sequence). The CDR3 DNA follows: TGTGCCAGTAGTGTTTCGATCAGGGTATCCTCACCCCTCCACTTT. Translated: CASSVSIRVSSPLHF.

This chain links TRBV7-3 with TRBJ2-5, with 8 bases aligning to TRBD2. Germline V gene sequence: CDR1 SGHTA, CDR2 FQGTGA. J gave up 5 bases and V 4 bases, and 6 bases lay outside the gene matches. The CDR3 is made up of 14 amino acids. The CDR3 protein is CASSSTGGPETQYF. The CDR3 coding sequence is TGTGCCAGCAGCTCCACGGGGGGGCCGGAGACCCAGTACTTC.